Sequencing of this T cell receptor beta chain was carried out in a study of T cell changes during pregnancy in multiple sclerosis. The CDR3 covers 15 residues. Losses at the gene ends were 3 bases for V and 2 bases for J; bases not matched to a gene: 3. The V gene's germline CDR1 is SGHDN and CDR2 FVKESK. Generated by immunoSEQ multiplex PCR, the TCRdb table keeps only in-frame clones and is missing some. The sample records fewer than 85,000 clones, around 94% being singletons. This chain joins TRBV14 and TRBJ1-3, with 8 bases matching TRBD1. This material consisted of peripheral blood, taken before pregnancy. The TCR sequence derives from a female donor with multiple sclerosis, enrolled in a pregnancy study. The CDR3 bases are TGTGCCAGCAGCCAGCCGGGACAGGCTGGAAACACCATATATTTT. Encoded protein: CASSQPGQAGNTIYF.